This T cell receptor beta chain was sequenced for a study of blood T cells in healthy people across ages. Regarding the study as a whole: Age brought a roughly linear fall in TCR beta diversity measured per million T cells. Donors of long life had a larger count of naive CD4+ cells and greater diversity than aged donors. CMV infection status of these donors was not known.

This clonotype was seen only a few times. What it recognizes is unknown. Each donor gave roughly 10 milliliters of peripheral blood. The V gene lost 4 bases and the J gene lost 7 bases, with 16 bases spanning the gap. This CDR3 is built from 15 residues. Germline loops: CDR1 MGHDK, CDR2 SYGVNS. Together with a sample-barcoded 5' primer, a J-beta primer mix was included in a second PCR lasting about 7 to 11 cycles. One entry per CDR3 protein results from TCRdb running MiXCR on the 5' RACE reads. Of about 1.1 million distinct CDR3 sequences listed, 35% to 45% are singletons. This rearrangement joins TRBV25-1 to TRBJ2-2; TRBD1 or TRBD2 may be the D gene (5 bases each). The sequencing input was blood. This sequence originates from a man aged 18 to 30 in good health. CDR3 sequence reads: CASSGVRGHGGELFF. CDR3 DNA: TGTGCCAGCAGTGGCGTGAGGGGCCACGGCGGGGAGCTGTTTTTT.